The 2 T cell receptor beta chains below were found in one sample sequenced in a study of blood T cell repertoires in COVID-19. Some clones are missing from TCRdb's copy, which holds only in-frame ones; the method was immunoSEQ multiplex PCR. The sample includes 250,000 to 300,000 clones, about 90% of them seen just once. The sequencing input was PBMCs or T cells enriched from blood (not recorded which). The receptors come from a woman in her fifties or sixties who had recovered from COVID-19.

V is TRBV24-1 and J is TRBJ2-1; D unclear. The CDR3 spans 13 residues. Germline CDR1 reads KGHDR; CDR2 reads SFDVKD. Between the trimmed V and J ends, which lost 7 bases and 6 bases, there was a span of 12 bases. The DNA of the CDR3 is TGTGCCACCAGACTTTATAACGTCAATGAGCAGTTCTTC. Residues: CATRLYNVNEQFF.

The chain links TRBV18 to TRBJ2-1; the D gene is possibly TRBD2 (6 bases). Germline V gene lookup returns CDR1 KGHSH and CDR2 LQKENI. V lost 6 bases to trimming and J lost 4 bases, with 16 bases between them. This CDR3 is built from 15 residues. The CDR3 is CASSLDYLGYNEQFF. The CDR3 bases are TGTGCCAGCTCTCTGGACTACCTAGGGTACAATGAGCAGTTCTTC.